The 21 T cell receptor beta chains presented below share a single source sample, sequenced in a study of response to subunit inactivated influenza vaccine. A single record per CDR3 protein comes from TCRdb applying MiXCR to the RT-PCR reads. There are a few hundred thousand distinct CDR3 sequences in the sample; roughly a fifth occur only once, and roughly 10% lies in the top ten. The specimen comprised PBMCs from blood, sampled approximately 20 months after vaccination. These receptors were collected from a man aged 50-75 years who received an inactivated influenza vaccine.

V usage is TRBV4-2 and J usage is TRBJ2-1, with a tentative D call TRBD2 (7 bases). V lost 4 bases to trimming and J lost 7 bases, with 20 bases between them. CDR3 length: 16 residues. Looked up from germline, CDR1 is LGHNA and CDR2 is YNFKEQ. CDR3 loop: CASSPRVGGPENEQFF. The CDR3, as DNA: TGTGCCAGCAGCCCCCGGGTCGGGGGGCCTGAGAATGAGCAGTTCTTC.

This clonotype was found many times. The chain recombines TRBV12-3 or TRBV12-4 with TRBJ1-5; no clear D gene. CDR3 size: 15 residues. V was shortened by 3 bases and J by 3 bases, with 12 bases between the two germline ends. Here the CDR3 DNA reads TGTGCCAGCAGTTTGGCGTCAGGTAACAATCAGCCCCAGCATTTT. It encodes CASSLASGNNQPQHF.

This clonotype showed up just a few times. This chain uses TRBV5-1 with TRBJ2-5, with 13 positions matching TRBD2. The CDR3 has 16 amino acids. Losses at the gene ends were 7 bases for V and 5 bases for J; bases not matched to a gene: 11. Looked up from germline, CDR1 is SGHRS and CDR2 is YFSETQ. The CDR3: CASRTSGGAVLETQYF. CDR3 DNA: TGCGCCAGCCGAACTAGCGGGGGGGCCGTTCTGGAGACCCAGTACTTC.

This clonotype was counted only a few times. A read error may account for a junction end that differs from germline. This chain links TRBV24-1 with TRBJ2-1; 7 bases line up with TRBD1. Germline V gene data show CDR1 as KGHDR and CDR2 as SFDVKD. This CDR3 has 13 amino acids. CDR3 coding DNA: TGTGCCACCAGTGATCAGACAGGGTACGACTGGATCTTC. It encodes CATSDQTGYDWIF.

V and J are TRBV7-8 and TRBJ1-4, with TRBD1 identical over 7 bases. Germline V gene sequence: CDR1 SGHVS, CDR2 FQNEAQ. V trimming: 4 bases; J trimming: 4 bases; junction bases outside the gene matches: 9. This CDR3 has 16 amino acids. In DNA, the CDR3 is TGTGCCAGCAGCTCCAAACGGGGACAGTTTAATGAAAAACTGTTTTTT. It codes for CASSSKRGQFNEKLFF.

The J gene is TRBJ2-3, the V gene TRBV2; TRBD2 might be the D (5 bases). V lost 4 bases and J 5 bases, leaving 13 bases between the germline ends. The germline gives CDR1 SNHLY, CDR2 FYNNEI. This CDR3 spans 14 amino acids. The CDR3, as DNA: TGTGCCAGCAGTGCGGACGGGGAAGGAGATACGCAGTATTTT. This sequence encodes CASSADGEGDTQYF. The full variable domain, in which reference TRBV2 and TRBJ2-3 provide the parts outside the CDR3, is EPEVTQTPSHQVTQMGQEVILRCVPISNHLYFYWYRQILGQKVEFLVSFYNNEISEKSEIFDDQFSVERPDGSNFTLKIRSTKLEDSAMYFCASSADGEGDTQYFGPGTRLTVL.

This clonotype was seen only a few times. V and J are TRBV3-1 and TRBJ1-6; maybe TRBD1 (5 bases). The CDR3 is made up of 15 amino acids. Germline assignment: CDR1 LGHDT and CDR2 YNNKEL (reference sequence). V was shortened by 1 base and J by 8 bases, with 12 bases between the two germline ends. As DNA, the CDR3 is TGTGCCAGCAGCCAAGTGTGGGGGAACGATTCACCCCTCCACTTT. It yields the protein CASSQVWGNDSPLHF.

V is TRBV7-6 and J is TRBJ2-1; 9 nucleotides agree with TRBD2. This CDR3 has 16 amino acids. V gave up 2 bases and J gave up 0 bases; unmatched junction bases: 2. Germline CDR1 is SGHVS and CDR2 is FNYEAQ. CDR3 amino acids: CASSLFSGSSYNEQFF. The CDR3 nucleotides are TGTGCCAGCAGCTTATTTAGCGGGAGCTCCTACAATGAGCAGTTCTTC. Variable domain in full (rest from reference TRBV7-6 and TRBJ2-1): GAGVSQSPRYKVTKRGQDVALRCDPISGHVSLYWYRQALGQGPEFLTYFNYEAQQDKSGLPNDRFSAERPEGSISTLTIQRTEQRDSAMYRCASSLFSGSSYNEQFFGPGTRLTVL.

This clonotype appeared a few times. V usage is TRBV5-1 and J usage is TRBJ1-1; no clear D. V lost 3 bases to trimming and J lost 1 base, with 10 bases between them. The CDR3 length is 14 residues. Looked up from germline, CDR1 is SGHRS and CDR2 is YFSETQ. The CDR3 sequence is CASSYETRNTEAFF. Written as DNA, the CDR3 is TGCGCCAGCAGCTATGAAACGCGGAACACTGAAGCTTTCTTT.

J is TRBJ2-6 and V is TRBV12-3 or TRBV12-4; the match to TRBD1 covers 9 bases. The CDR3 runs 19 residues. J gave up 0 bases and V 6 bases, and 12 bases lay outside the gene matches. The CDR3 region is CASSPAHRGLRSGANVLTF. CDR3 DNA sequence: TGTGCCAGCAGCCCGGCCCACAGGGGGCTTCGCTCTGGGGCCAACGTCCTGACTTTC.

CDR3 sequence (DNA): TGTGCCAGCAAGGCGGGTCCCGGGGAGCTGTTTTTT. Translating gives CASKAGPGELFF. V usage is TRBV6-2 or TRBV6-3 and J usage is TRBJ2-2; the D gene is possibly TRBD2 (5 bases). The CDR3 contains 12 residues. CDR1 and CDR2 (germline): MNHEY, SVGEGT. V shed 7 bases and J shed 6 bases, with 9 bases lying between them.

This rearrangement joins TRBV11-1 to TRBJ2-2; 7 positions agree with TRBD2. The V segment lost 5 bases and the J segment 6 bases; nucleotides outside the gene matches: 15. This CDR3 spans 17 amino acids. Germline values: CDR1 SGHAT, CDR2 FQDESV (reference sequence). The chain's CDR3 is CASSPLGREYSSGELFF. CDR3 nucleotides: TGTGCCAGCAGCCCTCTTGGGCGGGAGTATAGTTCCGGGGAGCTGTTTTTT.

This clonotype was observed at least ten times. CDR3 in amino acids: CASSQSETGTEAFF. CDR3 DNA sequence: TGTGCCAGCAGCCAATCCGAAACAGGAACTGAAGCTTTCTTT. This chain links TRBV3-1 with TRBJ1-1; TRBD1 is a possible D gene (5 bases). The CDR3 totals 14 residues. Germline V gives CDR1 LGHDT, CDR2 YNNKEL (reference sequence). Trimming shortened V by 2 bases and J by 5 bases, and 12 bases separated the two germline ends. Complete variable domain (other parts from reference TRBV3-1 and TRBJ1-1): DTAVSQTPKYLVTQMGNDKSIKCEQNLGHDTMYWYKQDSKKFLKIMFSYNNKELIINETVPNRFSPKSPDKAHLNLHINSLELGDSAVYFCASSQSETGTEAFFGQGTRLTVV.

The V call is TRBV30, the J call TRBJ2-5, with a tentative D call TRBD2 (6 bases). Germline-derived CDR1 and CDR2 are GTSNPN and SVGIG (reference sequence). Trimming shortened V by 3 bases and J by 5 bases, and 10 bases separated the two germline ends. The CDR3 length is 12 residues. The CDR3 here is CAWRAGSETQYF. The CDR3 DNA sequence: TGTGCCTGGAGAGCGGGTTCGGAGACCCAGTACTTC.

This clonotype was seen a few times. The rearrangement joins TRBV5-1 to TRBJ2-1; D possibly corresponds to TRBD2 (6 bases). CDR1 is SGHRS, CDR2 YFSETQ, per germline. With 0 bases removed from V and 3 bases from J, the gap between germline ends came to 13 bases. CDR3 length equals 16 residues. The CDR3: CASSLVPASDYNEQFF. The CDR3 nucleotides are TGCGCCAGCAGCTTGGTGCCGGCTAGCGACTACAATGAGCAGTTCTTC.

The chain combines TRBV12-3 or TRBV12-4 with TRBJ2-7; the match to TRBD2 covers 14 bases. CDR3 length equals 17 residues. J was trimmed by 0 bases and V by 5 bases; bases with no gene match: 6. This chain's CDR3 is CASSGTSGSSLSYEQYF. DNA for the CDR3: TGTGCCAGCAGTGGGACTAGCGGGAGTTCCCTCTCCTACGAGCAGTACTTC.

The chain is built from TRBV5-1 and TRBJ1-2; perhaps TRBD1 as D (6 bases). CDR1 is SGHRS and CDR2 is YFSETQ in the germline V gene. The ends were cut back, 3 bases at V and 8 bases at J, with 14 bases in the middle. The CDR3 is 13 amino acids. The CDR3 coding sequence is TGCGCCAGCAGCTATGACAGGCTTGAGGGCTACACCTTC. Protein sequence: CASSYDRLEGYTF.

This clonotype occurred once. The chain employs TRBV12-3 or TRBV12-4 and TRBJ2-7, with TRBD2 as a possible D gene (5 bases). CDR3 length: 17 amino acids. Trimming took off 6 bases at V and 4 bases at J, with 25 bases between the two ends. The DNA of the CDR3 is TGTGCCAGCAGCCCCTCCCCCCGGAACTCCCGGGGTTACGAGCAGTACTTC. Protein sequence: CASSPSPRNSRGYEQYF.

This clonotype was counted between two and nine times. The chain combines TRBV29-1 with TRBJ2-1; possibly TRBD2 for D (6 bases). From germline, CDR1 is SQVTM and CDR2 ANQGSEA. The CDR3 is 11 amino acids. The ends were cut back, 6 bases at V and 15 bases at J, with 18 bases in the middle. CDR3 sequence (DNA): TGCAGCGTGTCCCGCACAGGAGGGCGGTTCTTC. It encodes CSVSRTGGRFF.

DNA for the CDR3: TGTGCCAGCAGCTTGACGTCGGCGGGATACAATGAGCAGTTCTTC. It codes for CASSLTSAGYNEQFF. The V gene is TRBV7-9, the J gene TRBJ2-1, with TRBD2 as a possible D gene (6 bases). Trimming took 3 bases from V and 4 from J, leaving 13 bases between them. Germline V gene data show CDR1 as SEHNR and CDR2 as FQNEAQ (reference sequence). This CDR3 spans 15 amino acids.

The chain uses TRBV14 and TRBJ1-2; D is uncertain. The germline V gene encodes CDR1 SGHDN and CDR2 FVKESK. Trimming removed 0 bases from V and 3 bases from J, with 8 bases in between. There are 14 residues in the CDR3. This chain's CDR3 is CASSQEPDYYGYTF. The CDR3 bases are TGTGCCAGCAGCCAAGAACCGGATTACTATGGCTACACCTTC.